Listed below are T cell receptor beta chains from one sample, sequenced in a study of technical replicates of blood from four donors. Repertoires were generated with immunoSEQ multiplex PCR, while TCRdb's copy carries only in-frame clones and drops some. Of 44,000 or so clones listed, roughly 90% are singletons. Material: PBMCs. These TCRs come from a human donor in good health. Some clones in this sample may be carry-over from other donors' samples. The CDR3 runs from the conserved cysteine through the conserved F or W. The D gene is left open where the match is weak. Clone size is stated in some rows and not others, as once, few, many or a class when expanded.

CSVAKREGADTQYF,TGCAGCGTAGCCAAGCGGGAGGGTGCAGATACGCAGTATTTT,once,TRBJ2-3,TRBV29-1,TRBD2
CASSLTGDNYGYTF,TGCGCCAGCAGCCTGACAGGAGATAACTATGGCTACACCTTC,NA,TRBJ1-2,TRBV5-1,NA
CASSLDRGAKEKLFF,TGTGCCAGCAGCTTGGATCGGGGGGCGAAAGAAAAACTGTTTTTT,NA,TRBJ1-4,TRBV5-6,NA
CASSLVGQGESYNSPLHF,TGCGCCAGCAGCTTGGTTGGACAGGGGGAATCCTATAATTCACCCCTCCACTTT,NA,TRBJ1-6,TRBV5-1,TRBD1
CASSDSMGTALNYGYTF,TGTGCCAGCAGTGACTCTATGGGGACAGCCCTGAACTATGGCTACACCTTC,NA,TRBJ1-2,TRBV6-4,TRBD1
CSVEFSDGYTF,TGCAGCGTTGAATTCTCAGATGGCTACACCTTC,NA,TRBJ1-2,TRBV29-1,NA
CAIIRDQGTEAFF,TGTGCCATCATCCGGGACCAGGGGACTGAAGCTTTCTTT,NA,TRBJ1-1,TRBV10-3,NA
CASSFPGGGGTDTQYF,TGTGCCAGCAGTTTCCCCGGTGGAGGCGGCACAGATACGCAGTATTTT,NA,TRBJ2-3,TRBV27,NA
CASTGFIDSGNTIYF,TGTGCCAGCACGGGTTTCATAGACTCTGGAAACACCATATATTTT,NA,TRBJ1-3,TRBV6-6,NA
CASSELSGNTIYF,TGTGCCAGCAGTGAACTCTCTGGAAACACCATATATTTT,NA,TRBJ1-3,TRBV6-4,NA
CAYISGEIYEQYF,TGTGCCTATATAAGCGGAGAGATCTACGAGCAGTACTTC,NA,TRBJ2-7,TRBV11-2,NA
CATSRDQGNNQPQHF,TGTGCCACCAGCAGAGATCAGGGTAATAATCAGCCCCAGCATTTT,once,TRBJ1-5,TRBV15,NA
CASSLAGGFYNEQFF,TGTGCCAGCAGTCTAGCGGGGGGGTTCTACAATGAGCAGTTCTTC,NA,TRBJ2-1,TRBV7-9,TRBD2
CASSQEPGIAGGETQYF,TGTGCCAGCAGCCAAGAACCGGGGATAGCGGGAGGAGAGACCCAGTACTTC,NA,TRBJ2-5,TRBV4-2,TRBD2
CASSAPGGSKNSPLHF,TGTGCCAGCAGCGCTCCCGGGGGTTCCAAGAATTCACCCCTCCACTTT,medium-sized,TRBJ1-6,TRBV9,NA